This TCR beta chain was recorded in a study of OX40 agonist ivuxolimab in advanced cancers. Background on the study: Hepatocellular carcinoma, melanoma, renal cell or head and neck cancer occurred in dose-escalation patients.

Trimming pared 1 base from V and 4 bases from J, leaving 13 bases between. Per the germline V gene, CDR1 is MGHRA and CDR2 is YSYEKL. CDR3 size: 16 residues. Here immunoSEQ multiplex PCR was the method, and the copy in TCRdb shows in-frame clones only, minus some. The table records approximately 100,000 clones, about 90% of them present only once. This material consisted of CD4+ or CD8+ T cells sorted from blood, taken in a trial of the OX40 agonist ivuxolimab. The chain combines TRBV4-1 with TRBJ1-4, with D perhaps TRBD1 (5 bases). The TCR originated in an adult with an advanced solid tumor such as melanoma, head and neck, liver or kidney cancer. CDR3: CASSQVSVGGNEKLFF. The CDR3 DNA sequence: TGCGCCAGCAGCCAAGTGAGCGTGGGGGGTAATGAAAAACTGTTTTTT.